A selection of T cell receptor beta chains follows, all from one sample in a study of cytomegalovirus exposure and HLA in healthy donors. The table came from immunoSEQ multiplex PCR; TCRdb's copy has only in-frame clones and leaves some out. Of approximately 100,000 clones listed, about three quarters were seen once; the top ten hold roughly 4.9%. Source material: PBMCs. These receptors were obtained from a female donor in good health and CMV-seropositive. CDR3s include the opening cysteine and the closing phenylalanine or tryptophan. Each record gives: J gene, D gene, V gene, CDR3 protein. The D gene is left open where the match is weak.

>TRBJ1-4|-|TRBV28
CASSTGYPEKLFF
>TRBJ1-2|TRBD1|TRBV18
CASSPGQEMSYTF
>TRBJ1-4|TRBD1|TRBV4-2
CASRQGAGEKLFF
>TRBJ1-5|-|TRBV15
CATSRPDQPQHF
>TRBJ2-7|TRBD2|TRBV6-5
CASRERGPYEQYF
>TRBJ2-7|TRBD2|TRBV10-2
CASSETSGRMHEQYF
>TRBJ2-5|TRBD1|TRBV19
CASSLGTATLETQYF
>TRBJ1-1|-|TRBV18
CASSPGGNTEAFF
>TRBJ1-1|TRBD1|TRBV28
CASTKSPRTGAYEAFF
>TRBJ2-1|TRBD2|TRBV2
CASSVSGGAEEQFF
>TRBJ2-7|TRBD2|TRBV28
CASRGGEGISYEQYF
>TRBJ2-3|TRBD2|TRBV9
CASSVDAGLAGRDTQYF
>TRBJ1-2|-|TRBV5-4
CASSETANYGYTF
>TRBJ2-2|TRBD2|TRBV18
CASSLGTSGANTGELFF
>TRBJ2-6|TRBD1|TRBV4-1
CASSQASMTGAGANVLTF
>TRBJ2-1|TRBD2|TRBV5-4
CASSFGLAVNNEQFF
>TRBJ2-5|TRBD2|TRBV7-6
CASSLAEGLAGRETQYF
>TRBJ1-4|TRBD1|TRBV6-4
CASSDSAEVQGEKLFF
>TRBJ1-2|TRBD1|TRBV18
CASSLDREYGYTF
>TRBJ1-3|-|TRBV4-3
CASSQARGNTIYF
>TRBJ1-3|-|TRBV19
CASQTALGSGNTIYF
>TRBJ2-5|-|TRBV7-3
CASSLTARGPETQYF
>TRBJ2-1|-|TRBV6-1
CASCKDSLSYNEQFF
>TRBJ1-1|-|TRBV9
CASSPRGSLGAEAFF
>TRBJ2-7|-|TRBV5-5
CASSPGLPTPEQYF
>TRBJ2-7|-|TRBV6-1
CASSDGGTARSYEQYF
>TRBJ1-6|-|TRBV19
CASKDSSYNSPLHF
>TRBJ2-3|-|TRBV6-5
CASTHGTPSTDTQYF
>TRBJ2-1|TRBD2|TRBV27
CASSLVRLAGGRGEQFF
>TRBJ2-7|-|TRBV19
CASSIDAQGFSYEQYF
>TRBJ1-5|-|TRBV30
CAWSGRGVMPQHF